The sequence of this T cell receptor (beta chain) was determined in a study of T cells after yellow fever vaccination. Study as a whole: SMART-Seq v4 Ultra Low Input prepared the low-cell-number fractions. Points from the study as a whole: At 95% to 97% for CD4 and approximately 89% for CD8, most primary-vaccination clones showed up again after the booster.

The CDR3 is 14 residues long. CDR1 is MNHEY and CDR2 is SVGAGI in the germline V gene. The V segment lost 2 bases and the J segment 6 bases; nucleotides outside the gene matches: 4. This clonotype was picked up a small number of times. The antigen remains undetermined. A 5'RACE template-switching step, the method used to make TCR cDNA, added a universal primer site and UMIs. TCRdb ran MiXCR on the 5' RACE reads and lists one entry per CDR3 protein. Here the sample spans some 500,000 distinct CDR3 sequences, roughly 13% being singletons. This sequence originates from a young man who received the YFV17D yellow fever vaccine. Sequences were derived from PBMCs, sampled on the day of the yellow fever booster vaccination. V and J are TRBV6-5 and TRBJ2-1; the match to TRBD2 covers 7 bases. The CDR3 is CASSYGLVRNEQFF. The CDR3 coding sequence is TGTGCCAGCAGTTACGGACTAGTACGCAATGAGCAGTTCTTC.